A selection of T cell receptor beta chains follows, all from one sample in a study of blood T cell repertoires in COVID-19. Assay: immunoSEQ multiplex PCR; the TCRdb copy retains only in-frame clones and omits some. The sample holds about 260,000 clones, just under 90% seen once. Sequencing was performed on PBMCs or T cells enriched from blood (not recorded which). Every receptor here comes from a woman younger than 45 with acute COVID-19. CDR3s include the opening cysteine and the closing phenylalanine or tryptophan. The D gene is left open where the match is weak.

15 TRBV10-2 TRBD1 CASSQGQGGNQPQHF
17 TRBV21-1 NA CASSSPFRLRSSYEQYF
14 TRBV5-1 NA CASSVDSTNTEAFF
16 TRBV6-5 NA CASSLGSRWFYNEQFF
12 TRBV4-3 NA CASSRGKGEAFF
16 TRBV7-8 TRBD2 CASSLDTSASTDTQYF
15 TRBV19 TRBD2 CASSMVREVRDTQYF
14 TRBV2 TRBD2 CASSETWTSGSKYF
15 TRBV5-1 TRBD1 CASSLAGTGDYGYTF
15 TRBV7-6 NA CASSLTDRHNQPQHF
15 TRBV5-1 TRBD2 CASSWTSAGPYEQYF
16 TRBV5-4 TRBD2 CASSQTLAELTDTQYF
19 TRBV5-4 TRBD2 CASSYPGTSGGITTDTQYF
14 TRBV6-1 NA CASSDIEDGNTIYF
15 TRBV5-1 NA CASSFPGEEPNGYTF
17 TRBV10-1 NA CASSESLGRASGNTIYF
13 TRBV19 NA CASSWLSTDTQYF
18 TRBV6-2/TRBV6-3 TRBD2 CASSYIGTSGKRADTQYF
14 TRBV7-9 NA CASSYGSTGTTPHF
18 TRBV5-4 TRBD2 CASSRGLRAGGSSYEQYF
14 TRBV7-2 NA CASSLDGRVNEQFF
16 TRBV6-1 TRBD1 CASSEAPGQGTDTQYF
15 TRBV28 TRBD1 CASSLPGGQGYEQYF
16 TRBV7-9 TRBD2 CASSRTSGRYQETQYF
13 TRBV11-2 TRBD1 CASHGQGGDTQYF
14 TRBV3-1/TRBV3-2 NA CASSQGQTNSPLHF
11 TRBV5-1 NA CASSWFGEQYF
13 TRBV5-6 TRBD2 CASDGLAGNEQFF
15 TRBV6-5 TRBD2 CASSSPTSTTYEQYF
16 TRBV19 NA CASSIPTREATGELFF
15 TRBV7-2 TRBD2 CASSQGTSGYNEQFF
12 TRBV7-9 NA CASSLPNQPQHF
14 TRBV7-2 NA CASSLGHLTTEAFF
13 TRBV6-5 TRBD2 CATQSSGQETQYF
14 TRBV19 TRBD2 CASRPAGVENIQYF
14 TRBV19 TRBD2 CASSIAGGADTQYF
14 TRBV30 TRBD2 CAWAEGGSSYEQYF
14 TRBV28 NA CASRSAGMNTEAFF
14 TRBV2 TRBD1 CASSRQGADTEAFF
14 TRBV5-6 TRBD2 CASNTPGGAYEQYF
17 TRBV19 TRBD2 CASSISTTSGSVDEQYF
14 TRBV14 NA CASSWTYSGNTIYF
12 TRBV13 NA CASSSERNEQFF
11 TRBV7-2 NA CASSVAGEQYF
15 TRBV28 TRBD2 CASSFFAGVTDTQYF
14 TRBV9 TRBD1 CASSPTGRDTEAFF
17 TRBV7-2 TRBD2 CASSLITRGGRGHEQFF
18 TRBV7-9 TRBD2 CASSLAWLAGGKADTQYF
14 TRBV7-6 NA CASSLEQGYNEQFF
19 TRBV27 TRBD1 CASRAYGTGGITTNEKLFF
17 TRBV4-3 NA CASSQGWSGILTDTQYF
14 TRBV28 NA CASSFPGFSYEQYF
14 TRBV18 NA CASSPQESSYEQYF
16 TRBV28 NA CASSLASGHFSYEQYF
17 TRBV27 TRBD2 CASSLVALAGVADEQFF
18 TRBV9 TRBD2 CASSVARQGLGAYNEQFF
15 TRBV10-3 TRBD2 CAIITGGPSTDTQYF
15 TRBV11-2 NA CASSLVAVFYNEQFF
14 TRBV10-1 TRBD1 CASSGPRARGRLFF